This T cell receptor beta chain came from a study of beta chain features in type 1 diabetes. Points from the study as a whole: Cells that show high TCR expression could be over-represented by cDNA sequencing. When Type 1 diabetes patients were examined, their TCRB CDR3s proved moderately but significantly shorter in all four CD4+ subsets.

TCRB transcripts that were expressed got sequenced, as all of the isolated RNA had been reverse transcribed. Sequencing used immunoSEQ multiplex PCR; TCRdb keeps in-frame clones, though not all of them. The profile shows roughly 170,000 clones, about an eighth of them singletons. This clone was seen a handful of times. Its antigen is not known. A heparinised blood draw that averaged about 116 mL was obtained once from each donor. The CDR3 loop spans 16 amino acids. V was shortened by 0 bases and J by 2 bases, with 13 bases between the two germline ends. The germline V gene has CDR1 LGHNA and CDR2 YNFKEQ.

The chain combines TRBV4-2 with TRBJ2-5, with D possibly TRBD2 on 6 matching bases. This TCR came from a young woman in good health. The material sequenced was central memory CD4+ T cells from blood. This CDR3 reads CASSQDQAGRQETQYF. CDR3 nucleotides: TGTGCCAGCAGCCAAGATCAAGCGGGCAGACAAGAGACCCAGTACTTC.